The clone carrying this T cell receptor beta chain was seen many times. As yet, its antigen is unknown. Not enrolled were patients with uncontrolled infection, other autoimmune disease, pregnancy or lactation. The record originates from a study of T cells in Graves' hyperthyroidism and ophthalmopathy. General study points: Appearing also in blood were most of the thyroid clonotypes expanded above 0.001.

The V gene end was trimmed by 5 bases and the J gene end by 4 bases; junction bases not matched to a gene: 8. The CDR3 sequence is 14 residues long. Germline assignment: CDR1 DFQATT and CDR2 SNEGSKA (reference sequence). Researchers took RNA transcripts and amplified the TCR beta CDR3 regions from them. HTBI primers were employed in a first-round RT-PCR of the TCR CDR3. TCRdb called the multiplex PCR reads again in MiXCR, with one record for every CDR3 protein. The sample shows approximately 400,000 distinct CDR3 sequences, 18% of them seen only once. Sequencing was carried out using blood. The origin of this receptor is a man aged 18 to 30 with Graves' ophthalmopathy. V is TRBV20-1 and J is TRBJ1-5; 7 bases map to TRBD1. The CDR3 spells CSADPSTGNQPQHF. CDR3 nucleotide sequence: TGCAGTGCTGACCCTTCGACAGGGAATCAGCCCCAGCATTTT.